Listed below are T cell receptor beta chains from one sample, sequenced in a study of CD8 T cells in Susac syndrome. TCRdb re-called the immunoSEQ multiplex PCR reads with MiXCR, one entry per CDR3 protein. The sample carries some 120,000 distinct CDR3 sequences, nearly 95% recorded once. Sequencing was performed on CD4+ T cells from PBMCs. The receptors come from a human donor in good health. CDR3s include the opening cysteine and the closing phenylalanine or tryptophan. The D gene is left open where the match is weak. Clone size is stated in some rows and not others, as once, few, many or a class when expanded.

d_call: -; j_call: TRBJ2-3; v_call: TRBV9; clone_size: -; cdr3_nt: TGTGCCAGCAGCGCCCTAGTGAGCGGGAGCACAGATACGCAGTATTTT; cdr3_aa: CASSALVSGSTDTQYF
d_call: -; j_call: TRBJ1-2; v_call: TRBV4-1; clone_size: -; cdr3_nt: TGCGCCAGCAGCCAAGATTCGTGGGGTTCAGGTGGCTACACCTTC; cdr3_aa: CASSQDSWGSGGYTF
d_call: -; j_call: TRBJ2-7; v_call: TRBV6-6; clone_size: -; cdr3_nt: TGTGCCAGCAGTTACGGGGGGACCTACGAGCAGTACTTC; cdr3_aa: CASSYGGTYEQYF
d_call: TRBD2; j_call: TRBJ2-7; v_call: TRBV7-2; clone_size: -; cdr3_nt: TGTGCCAGCAGCTTACTGGCTAGCGGGGGCCACGAGCAGTACTTC; cdr3_aa: CASSLLASGGHEQYF
d_call: TRBD2; j_call: TRBJ2-1; v_call: TRBV27; clone_size: -; cdr3_nt: TGTGCCAGCAGTTTATGGGGTAGCGGGAGGGACAATGAGCAGTTCTTC; cdr3_aa: CASSLWGSGRDNEQFF
d_call: TRBD1; j_call: TRBJ1-1; v_call: TRBV5-1; clone_size: -; cdr3_nt: TGCGCCAGCAGCCGTTTCGGACAGGGGACCACTGAAGCTTTCTTT; cdr3_aa: CASSRFGQGTTEAFF
d_call: TRBD1; j_call: TRBJ1-1; v_call: TRBV3-1; clone_size: -; cdr3_nt: TGTGCCAGCAGCCAAAGACAGGGCGACACTGAAGCTTTCTTT; cdr3_aa: CASSQRQGDTEAFF
d_call: -; j_call: TRBJ1-1; v_call: TRBV12-3/TRBV12-4; clone_size: -; cdr3_nt: TGTGCCAGCAGTTTAGAAGGGAAGACTGAAGCTTTCTTT; cdr3_aa: CASSLEGKTEAFF
d_call: TRBD1; j_call: TRBJ2-7; v_call: TRBV18; clone_size: -; cdr3_nt: TGTGCCAGCTCATCACCCGGGACAGGGCTTGCCGAGCAGTACTTC; cdr3_aa: CASSSPGTGLAEQYF
d_call: TRBD2; j_call: TRBJ2-3; v_call: TRBV5-4; clone_size: -; cdr3_nt: TGTGCCAGCAGCTTCGGCGGGAGGGCCCCAACAGATACGCAGTATTTT; cdr3_aa: CASSFGGRAPTDTQYF
d_call: -; j_call: TRBJ1-2; v_call: TRBV7-9; clone_size: few; cdr3_nt: TGTGCCAGCAGCTTAGACAACTATGGCTACACCTTC; cdr3_aa: CASSLDNYGYTF
d_call: -; j_call: TRBJ2-3; v_call: TRBV7-8; clone_size: few; cdr3_nt: TGTGCCAGCAGCTTGGCGAATACGCAGTATTTT; cdr3_aa: CASSLANTQYF
d_call: TRBD1; j_call: TRBJ1-1; v_call: TRBV4-1; clone_size: -; cdr3_nt: TGCGCCAGCAGCCAAGAGGGGGACAGGGCCTACACTGAAGCTTTCTTT; cdr3_aa: CASSQEGDRAYTEAFF
d_call: TRBD2; j_call: TRBJ2-7; v_call: TRBV19; clone_size: -; cdr3_nt: TGTGCCAGTAGCCGACTAGCGGGGACCTACGAGCAGTACTTC; cdr3_aa: CASSRLAGTYEQYF
d_call: TRBD1; j_call: TRBJ1-1; v_call: TRBV29-1; clone_size: once; cdr3_nt: TGCAGCGTTGAGACAGGGAGTACTGAAGCTTTCTTT; cdr3_aa: CSVETGSTEAFF
d_call: TRBD2; j_call: TRBJ2-1; v_call: TRBV29-1; clone_size: -; cdr3_nt: TGCAGCGGGACTAGCGGGATTGAGCAGTTCTTC; cdr3_aa: CSGTSGIEQFF
d_call: -; j_call: TRBJ2-2; v_call: TRBV7-9; clone_size: -; cdr3_nt: TGTGCCAGCCTTGGGGGGAACACCGGGGAGCTGTTTTTT; cdr3_aa: CASLGGNTGELFF
d_call: TRBD2; j_call: TRBJ2-3; v_call: TRBV11-1; clone_size: once; cdr3_nt: TGTGCCAGCAGCCTCAGATTGGGGACTAGCCGGAGAGGGGGACTCAGCACAGATACGCAGTATTTT; cdr3_aa: CASSLRLGTSRRGGLSTDTQYF
d_call: -; j_call: TRBJ2-1; v_call: TRBV28; clone_size: -; cdr3_nt: TGTGCCAGCAGTCGTCCGAGGGGGGCAGGGGAGCAGTTCTTC; cdr3_aa: CASSRPRGAGEQFF
d_call: -; j_call: TRBJ1-2; v_call: TRBV3-1; clone_size: once; cdr3_nt: TGTGCCAGCAGCCAAGGGACAGCTAACTATGGCTACACCTTC; cdr3_aa: CASSQGTANYGYTF
d_call: TRBD1; j_call: TRBJ1-5; v_call: TRBV7-2; clone_size: once; cdr3_nt: TGTGCCAGCAGTCAACAGATCGGGGGGACAGGGGGCGATCAGCCCCAGCATTTT; cdr3_aa: CASSQQIGGTGGDQPQHF
d_call: TRBD1; j_call: TRBJ1-4; v_call: TRBV18; clone_size: -; cdr3_nt: TGTGCCAGCTCTCCCGGGACAGGGACTGAAAAACTGTTTTTT; cdr3_aa: CASSPGTGTEKLFF
d_call: -; j_call: TRBJ2-7; v_call: TRBV7-9; clone_size: -; cdr3_nt: TGTGCCAGCAGCCAGACAGCTATATACGAGCAGTACTTC; cdr3_aa: CASSQTAIYEQYF
d_call: -; j_call: TRBJ2-6; v_call: TRBV28; clone_size: -; cdr3_nt: TGTGCCAGCAGCCTATTCTTGCAGGGAAGCTCTGGGGCCAACGTCCTGACTTTC; cdr3_aa: CASSLFLQGSSGANVLTF
d_call: -; j_call: TRBJ1-2; v_call: TRBV28; clone_size: -; cdr3_nt: TGTGCCAGCAGTTTTAGGTCGTTATATGGCTACACCTTC; cdr3_aa: CASSFRSLYGYTF
d_call: -; j_call: TRBJ1-3; v_call: TRBV7-2; clone_size: few; cdr3_nt: TGTGCCAGCAGCTTACAGGGTGCTGGAAACACCATATATTTT; cdr3_aa: CASSLQGAGNTIYF
d_call: TRBD1; j_call: TRBJ2-6; v_call: TRBV27; clone_size: -; cdr3_nt: TGTGCCAGCACTTTACAGGGGGCAGTAACCGGGGCCAACGTCCTGACTTTC; cdr3_aa: CASTLQGAVTGANVLTF
d_call: -; j_call: TRBJ2-2; v_call: TRBV28; clone_size: -; cdr3_nt: TGTGCCAGCAGTCTAGCTGGGGGTTACACCGGGGAGCTGTTTTTT; cdr3_aa: CASSLAGGYTGELFF
d_call: -; j_call: TRBJ1-1; v_call: TRBV7-9; clone_size: once; cdr3_nt: TGTGCCAGCAGCTCGACATTTGAAGCTTTCTTT; cdr3_aa: CASSSTFEAFF
d_call: TRBD1; j_call: TRBJ1-5; v_call: TRBV6-5; clone_size: -; cdr3_nt: TGTGCCAGCAGATCGACAGGGGAGGGCAATCAGCCCCAGCATTTT; cdr3_aa: CASRSTGEGNQPQHF
d_call: -; j_call: TRBJ2-3; v_call: TRBV20-1; clone_size: -; cdr3_nt: TGCAGTGCTACCGGGAGCACAGATACGCAGTATTTT; cdr3_aa: CSATGSTDTQYF
d_call: TRBD2; j_call: TRBJ2-3; v_call: TRBV20-1; clone_size: -; cdr3_nt: TGCAGTGCTAGAGGTAGCGGGAGGACCAAGGATACGCAGTATTTT; cdr3_aa: CSARGSGRTKDTQYF
d_call: -; j_call: TRBJ1-2; v_call: TRBV28; clone_size: -; cdr3_nt: TGTGCCAGCAGTGTGGGAAGTGGCTACGGCTACACCTTC; cdr3_aa: CASSVGSGYGYTF
d_call: TRBD2; j_call: TRBJ2-5; v_call: TRBV5-4; clone_size: -; cdr3_nt: TGTGCCAGCAGCGGGACTAGCGAATGGGGGACCCAGTACTTC; cdr3_aa: CASSGTSEWGTQYF
d_call: TRBD2; j_call: TRBJ2-1; v_call: TRBV5-1; clone_size: -; cdr3_nt: TGCGCCAGCAGCTCTGGGACTAGCGGGAGCTTTTACAATGAGCAGTTCTTC; cdr3_aa: CASSSGTSGSFYNEQFF
d_call: -; j_call: TRBJ2-5; v_call: TRBV5-6; clone_size: -; cdr3_nt: TGTGCCAGCAGCCGCGACAGTAAAGAGACCCAGTACTTC; cdr3_aa: CASSRDSKETQYF
d_call: -; j_call: TRBJ2-7; v_call: TRBV6-2/TRBV6-3; clone_size: -; cdr3_nt: TGTGCCAGCAGTGATCCGGGCCGCCGACTCTACGAGCAGTACTTC; cdr3_aa: CASSDPGRRLYEQYF
d_call: TRBD2; j_call: TRBJ2-2; v_call: TRBV11-2; clone_size: -; cdr3_nt: TGTGCCAGCAGTTTCACCGGGACTAGGGCCGGGGAGCTGTTTTTT; cdr3_aa: CASSFTGTRAGELFF
d_call: TRBD1; j_call: TRBJ1-6; v_call: TRBV28; clone_size: -; cdr3_nt: TGTGCCAGCAGCCCTTCGGACAGGGTGGGCAATTCACCCCTCCACTTT; cdr3_aa: CASSPSDRVGNSPLHF
d_call: TRBD1; j_call: TRBJ2-3; v_call: TRBV3-1; clone_size: -; cdr3_nt: TGTGCCAGCAGCCAAGATGGACAGGGGACAGATACGCAGTATTTT; cdr3_aa: CASSQDGQGTDTQYF
d_call: TRBD2; j_call: TRBJ2-1; v_call: TRBV20-1; clone_size: -; cdr3_nt: TGCAGTGCTAGAGATCCGGCTAGCGGGAGGTTCAATGAGCAGTTCTTC; cdr3_aa: CSARDPASGRFNEQFF
d_call: TRBD2; j_call: TRBJ2-3; v_call: TRBV6-5; clone_size: -; cdr3_nt: TGTGCCAGCAGTTACCCCTTCCCGGGACTAGCGGGAGACGTAGATACGCAGTATTTT; cdr3_aa: CASSYPFPGLAGDVDTQYF
d_call: TRBD1; j_call: TRBJ2-7; v_call: TRBV5-1; clone_size: -; cdr3_nt: TGCGCCAGCAGCTTGAAAGGGGGCGACACCTACGAGCAGTACTTC; cdr3_aa: CASSLKGGDTYEQYF
d_call: -; j_call: TRBJ1-1; v_call: TRBV20-1; clone_size: once; cdr3_nt: TGCAGTGCTAGAGAGAAGGGGGGCGGTGAAGCTTTCTTT; cdr3_aa: CSAREKGGGEAFF
d_call: -; j_call: TRBJ2-7; v_call: TRBV5-1; clone_size: once; cdr3_nt: TGCGCCAGCAGCTTGTCCCAAGCGGCCACCTACGAGCAGTACTTC; cdr3_aa: CASSLSQAATYEQYF
d_call: TRBD2; j_call: TRBJ2-1; v_call: TRBV5-1; clone_size: -; cdr3_nt: TGCGCCAGCAGTCCGATAGCGGGATTCTACAATGAGCAGTTCTTC; cdr3_aa: CASSPIAGFYNEQFF